Presented here are 18 T cell receptor beta chains from one specimen sequenced in a study of cytomegalovirus exposure and HLA in healthy donors. PCR used 60 Vbeta primers and 13 Jbeta primers. The repertoire was sequenced with immunoSEQ multiplex PCR; TCRdb's copy has only in-frame clones and lacks some. The data contain roughly 120,000 clones, 79% of them seen just once; the ten biggest clones take up approximately 4%. Sequencing was carried out using PBMCs. Receptor source: a man aged 25 to 40 in good health and CMV-seropositive.

This clone is a singleton in its sample. The chain uses TRBV28 and TRBJ2-7, with TRBD2 matching 7 bases. The CDR3 spans 15 residues. Germline lookup yields CDR1 MDHEN and CDR2 SYDVKM. V gave up 6 bases and J gave up 5 bases; unmatched junction bases: 13. The CDR3 coding sequence is TGTGCCAGCAGCACACTAGCGCTCGGTCGGCACGAGCAGTACTTC. This translates into CASSTLALGRHEQYF.

The chain recombines TRBV11-3 with TRBJ2-1; TRBD2 might be the D (6 bases). In germline, CDR1 is SGHNT, CDR2 YENEEA. Trimming removed 2 bases at V and 7 bases at J, with 9 bases between. This CDR3 region has 13 residues. The CDR3 region is CASSLSRGNEQFF. The CDR3 DNA reads TGTGCCAGCAGCTTATCGCGGGGAAATGAGCAGTTCTTC.

The chain uses TRBV7-3 and TRBJ1-5; D is possibly TRBD1 (6 bases). Trimming removed 8 bases from V and 3 bases from J, with 14 bases in between. The germline V gene encodes CDR1 SGHTA and CDR2 FQGTGA. The CDR3 contains 14 residues. CDR3 nucleotide sequence: TGTGCCAGCTTCACAGGGTATACCAATCAGCCCCAGCATTTT. This translates into CASFTGYTNQPQHF. Drawing the rest from reference TRBV7-3 and TRBJ1-5, the complete variable domain is GAGVSQTPSNKVTEKGKYVELRCDPISGHTALYWYRQSLGQGPEFLIYFQGTGAADDSGLPNDRFFAVRPEGSVSTLKIQRTERGDSAVYLCASFTGYTNQPQHFGDGTRLSIL.

The J gene is TRBJ2-1, the V gene TRBV25-1, with D maybe TRBD1 (5 bases). CDR3 size: 17 residues. V lost 2 bases and J 3 bases, leaving 17 bases between the germline ends. Germline assignment: CDR1 MGHDK and CDR2 SYGVNS. CDR3 sequence reads: CASSERNPGHIYNEQFF. Written as DNA, the CDR3 is TGTGCCAGCAGTGAAAGGAATCCAGGACACATCTACAATGAGCAGTTCTTC.

The rearrangement uses TRBV5-1 and TRBJ2-2; TRBD1 is a possible D gene (6 bases). The germline V and J ends were trimmed by 8 bases and 2 bases, with 16 bases remaining between them. CDR1 and CDR2 (germline): SGHRS, YFSETQ. This CDR3 region has 15 residues. CDR3 DNA sequence: TGCGCCAGTCGACTCGGACAGCTTAACACCGGGGAGCTGTTTTTT. Protein product: CASRLGQLNTGELFF.

In this sample, this clone turned up a few times. The rearrangement joins TRBV9 to TRBJ2-7; D uncertain. The CDR3 is made up of 13 amino acids. Germline lookup yields CDR1 SGDLS and CDR2 YYNGEE. Trimming left V 4 bases short and J 3 bases short, with 11 bases between. CDR3 sequence: CASSPENVYEQYF. The CDR3 nucleotides read TGTGCCAGCAGCCCCGAGAATGTCTACGAGCAGTACTTC.

The chain employs TRBV25-1 and TRBJ2-7; 7 nucleotides align to TRBD2. Germline-derived CDR1 and CDR2 are MGHDK and SYGVNS. There are 17 residues in the CDR3. V lost 1 base and J lost 6; bases outside the gene matches: 15. This chain's CDR3 is CASSELSAGEPGGEQYF. As DNA, the CDR3 is TGTGCCAGCAGTGAATTAAGTGCGGGGGAGCCAGGAGGCGAGCAGTACTTC.

The chain links TRBV28 to TRBJ1-5; weak D call: TRBD1 (6 bases). The V end was cut by 4 bases, the J end by 3 bases, with 10 bases between. Germline CDR1 MDHEN, CDR2 SYDVKM. This CDR3 region has 14 residues. The CDR3 sequence is CASSSYRANQPQHF. The CDR3 bases are TGTGCCAGCAGTTCATACAGGGCCAATCAGCCCCAGCATTTT.

The sample holds a few counts of this clone. V usage is TRBV4-2 and J usage is TRBJ2-3; a weak D match, TRBD2 (7 bases). This CDR3 has 15 amino acids. The germline gives CDR1 LGHNA, CDR2 YNFKEQ. Trimming removed 4 bases from V and 6 bases from J, with 17 bases in between. The CDR3 region has the DNA TGTGCCAGCAGCCGTGGGGGGGGGCGTCCGGATACGCAGTATTTT. This gives the protein CASSRGGGRPDTQYF.

The CDR3 DNA reads as TGTGCCAGCGAGCGGGATCGGGTCGAGCAGTACTTC. Amino acid sequence: CASERDRVEQYF. V gene TRBV5-5 combines with J gene TRBJ2-7; the match to TRBD2 covers 7 bases. CDR1 is SGHKS and CDR2 is YYEKEE in the germline V gene (reference sequence). V was pared by 7 bases and J by 6 bases, with 7 bases of the junction left unmatched. CDR3 size: 12 residues.

A few counts support this clone. The chain links TRBV7-2 to TRBJ2-7; 11 nucleotides agree with TRBD2. Germline CDR1 reads SGHTA; CDR2 reads FQGNSA. This CDR3 has 17 residues. The trim removed 7 bases at V and 0 bases at J, leaving 11 bases unmatched. CDR3 nucleotides: TGTGCCAGCACCCCACTAGCGGGAGAGGGGGACTCCTACGAGCAGTACTTC. Translating it yields CASTPLAGEGDSYEQYF.

The chain combines TRBV30 with TRBJ1-1; D call uncertain. Trimming pared 2 bases from V and 1 base from J, leaving 11 bases between. Germline loops: CDR1 GTSNPN, CDR2 SVGIG (reference sequence). The CDR3 is 14 residues long. CDR3 nucleotides: TGTGCCTGGAGTAGGGAGGAACAGAACACTGAAGCTTTCTTT. It specifies CAWSREEQNTEAFF.

In its sample, this clone was seen once. This rearrangement joins TRBV7-9 to TRBJ1-4; 8 bases align to TRBD1. This CDR3 contains 14 residues. Trimming removed 1 base from V and 5 bases from J; junction bases left unmatched: 0. In germline, CDR1 is SEHNR, CDR2 FQNEAQ (reference sequence). The CDR3 DNA reads as TGTGCCAGCAGCTTAGACAGGGGGAATGAAAAACTGTTTTTT. It translates to CASSLDRGNEKLFF. Full variable domain (missing parts from reference TRBV7-9 and TRBJ1-4): DTGVSQNPRHKITKRGQNVTFRCDPISEHNRLYWYRQTLGQGPEFLTYFQNEAQLEKSRLLSDRFSAERPKGSFSTLEIQRTEQGDSAMYLCASSLDRGNEKLFFGSGTQLSVL.

The chain uses TRBV4-2 and TRBJ2-7, with a weak D call TRBD1 (5 bases). Germline CDR1 reads LGHNA; CDR2 reads YNFKEQ. V lost 1 base, J lost 2 bases, and 12 bases lay in between. The CDR3 runs 15 residues. The CDR3 reads CASSQGEGVPYEQYF. CDR3 coding DNA: TGTGCCAGCAGCCAAGGAGAAGGGGTTCCCTACGAGCAGTACTTC.

This rearrangement joins TRBV29-1 to TRBJ1-1; 9 bases line up with TRBD1. CDR1 SQVTM and CDR2 ANQGSEA come from the germline V gene. V gave up 7 bases and J gave up 7 bases; unmatched junction bases: 7. This CDR3 is 12 amino acids long. CDR3 sequence: CSALDRGIEAFF. CDR3 nucleotides: TGCAGCGCTCTAGACAGGGGGATTGAAGCTTTCTTT.

This chain links TRBV9 with TRBJ2-4; possible D gene TRBD1, 5 bases. Germline values: CDR1 SGDLS, CDR2 YYNGEE. V was pared by 0 bases and J by 3 bases, with 16 bases between. CDR3 length: 17 amino acids. DNA of the CDR3: TGTGCCAGCAGCGTAGCTCCCTTTGACAGTATCAAAAACATTCAGTACTTC. Its protein product is CASSVAPFDSIKNIQYF.

The gene calls are TRBV4-3 and TRBJ1-5; D possibly corresponds to TRBD1 (5 bases). Germline V gives CDR1 LGHNA, CDR2 YSLEER. Deletions cut 3 bases from V and 7 bases from J, with 7 bases between. The CDR3 length is 12 residues. CDR3 residues: CASSHREQPQHF. In DNA, the CDR3 is TGCGCCAGCAGCCACAGGGAACAGCCCCAGCATTTT.

This chain uses TRBV10-3 with TRBJ2-2, with TRBD1 matching over 7 bases. The CDR3 has 16 residues. From germline, CDR1 is ENHRY and CDR2 SYGVKD. The junction had 11 bases not matched to a gene; V was cut back by 9 bases and J by 1 base. CDR3 protein: CAIHRGGVVNTGELFF. The CDR3 DNA sequence: TGTGCCATTCATCGAGGGGGCGTTGTGAACACCGGGGAGCTGTTTTTT.